The clone carrying this T cell receptor beta chain has a count of ten or more. This specimen comes from a study of blood T cells in healthy people across ages. Combining a sample-barcoded 5' primer with a J-beta primer mix, a second PCR ran for about 6 to 12 cycles. The study obtained at least 2.5 million CDR3-containing paired-end reads from every sample. TCRdb called the 5' RACE reads again in MiXCR, with one record for every CDR3 protein. The sample gives approximately 2,000,000 distinct CDR3 sequences, roughly two fifths of which show up once; around 23% is in the top ten. Each sample gave at least 7 million isolated PBMCs. V was shortened by 1 base and J by 1 base, with 8 bases between the two germline ends. The CDR3 sequence is 13 residues long. Germline V gives CDR1 DFQATT, CDR2 SNEGSKA (reference sequence).

The chain employs TRBV20-1 and TRBJ2-7, with no clear D. The receptor was derived from a human donor in good health. Sequencing was done on a sample of blood. The CDR3 spells CSARGVRSYEQYF. CDR3 DNA sequence: TGCAGTGCTAGAGGGGTCAGATCCTACGAGCAGTACTTC.